These 22 T cell receptor beta chains share one sample of origin, sequenced in a study of CDR3 diversity in severe acne. TCRdb re-called the PCR reads with MiXCR, one entry per CDR3 protein. The data hold tens of thousands of distinct CDR3 sequences, with 50% to 65% observed a single time. Material: blood. The receptors derive from a male donor in good health, without acne.

This clonotype has more than one count but fewer than ten. This chain uses TRBV29-1 with TRBJ2-2; D gene unclear. V lost 6 bases to trimming and J lost 8 bases, with 13 bases between them. The CDR3 totals 12 residues. CDR1 is SQVTM, CDR2 ANQGSEA, per germline. This CDR3 reads CSVRRALGELFF. The CDR3 DNA sequence: TGCAGCGTGCGCAGAGCGTTGGGGGAGCTGTTTTTT.

The chain carries TRBV9 and TRBJ1-2; D gene unclear. This CDR3 is built from 14 residues. The germline CDR1 and CDR2 sequences are SGDLS and YYNGEE. With 1 base removed from V and 9 bases from J, the gap between germline ends came to 16 bases. The CDR3 region is CASSVSGLGTSYTF. The CDR3 DNA reads as TGTGCCAGCAGCGTATCTGGGTTGGGTACGAGCTACACCTTC.

Comment on this clonotype: The final CDR3 position lacks the conserved phenylalanine or tryptophan, pointing to a likely read error. It is unclear where the CDR3 begins or ends on the DNA, so no DNA is shown, and the CDR3 is as TCRdb lists it. This sequence joins TRBV5-1 and TRBJ1-2; TRBD1 was called by the table and not checked on the DNA. The germline CDR1 and CDR2 sequences are SGHRS and YFSETQ. The CDR3 is 9 amino acids in total, end residues counted. CDR3: CASSLVGTG.

The chain recombines TRBV9 with TRBJ2-3; 14 bases are a match to TRBD2. Germline assignment: CDR1 SGDLS and CDR2 YYNGEE. This CDR3 region has 17 residues. Trimming cost V 6 bases and J 4 bases; bases outside gene matches: 10. CDR3 bases: TGTGCCAGCAACCCAACCCTGACTAGCGGGGGGGCAGATACGCAGTATTTT. Amino acid sequence: CASNPTLTSGGADTQYF.

This clonotype came up many times. The CDR3 loop is CASRRSGGGGGETQYF. For the CDR3, the DNA is TGTGCCAGCAGAAGAAGTGGCGGGGGGGGTGGGGAGACCCAGTACTTC. This chain joins TRBV6-2 or TRBV6-3 and TRBJ2-5, with 9 bases aligning to TRBD2. The CDR3 is made up of 16 amino acids. Germline V lookup: CDR1 MNHEY, CDR2 SVGEGT. Losses at the gene ends were 6 bases for V and 5 bases for J; bases not matched to a gene: 13.

The chain carries TRBV7-3 and TRBJ1-2; D gene uncertain. V dropped 4 bases and J dropped 5 bases, with 14 bases sitting between them. The CDR3 totals 14 residues. CDR1 SGHTA and CDR2 FQGTGA come from the germline V gene. CDR3 in DNA: TGTGCCAGCAGCTCCGACCCAAAAGTTTATGGCTACACCTTC. Its protein product is CASSSDPKVYGYTF.

This clonotype has at least ten counts. The chain uses TRBV11-2 and TRBJ2-7, with 10 nucleotides matching TRBD2. After removal of 8 bases from V and 3 bases from J, the junction contained 4 bases not matched to a gene. This CDR3 contains 13 residues. CDR1 is SGHAT and CDR2 is FQNNGV in the germline V gene. The CDR3 DNA follows: TGTGCCAGCGCCTTAGCGGGAGGCTACGAGCAGTACTTC. Its protein is CASALAGGYEQYF.

The chain employs TRBV7-9 and TRBJ2-7; the match to TRBD1 covers 10 bases. Unmatched junction bases numbered 11, after V lost 4 bases and J lost 11 bases. Germline CDR1 is SEHNR and CDR2 is FQNEAQ (reference sequence). The CDR3 spans 14 residues. CDR3 residues: CASSWDRDRGREYF. CDR3 bases: TGTGCCAGCAGCTGGGACCGGGACAGGGGACGAGAGTACTTC.

J is TRBJ1-2 and V is TRBV24-1; D not certain. The CDR3 totals 13 residues. V was trimmed by 3 bases and J by 2 bases, leaving 6 bases between them. Germline-derived CDR1 and CDR2 are KGHDR and SFDVKD. CDR3 nucleotide sequence: TGTGCCACCAGTGATAACCTAAACTATGGCTACACCTTC. This translates into CATSDNLNYGYTF.

The chain joins TRBV12-3 or TRBV12-4 to TRBJ1-2; D gene unclear. This CDR3 is 14 amino acids long. Trimming took 7 bases from V and 6 from J, leaving 18 bases between them. The CDR3 spells CASTPVGRIDGYTF. As DNA, the CDR3 is TGTGCCAGCACCCCTGTGGGCAGAATCGATGGCTACACCTTC.

The gene calls are TRBV9 and TRBJ1-1, with D unresolved. With 0 bases removed from V and 6 bases from J, the gap between germline ends came to 12 bases. CDR3 size: 14 residues. Germline V gives CDR1 SGDLS, CDR2 YYNGEE. CDR3 DNA: TGTGCCAGCAGCGTAGGGGGTACCGGGGCTGAAGCTTTCTTT. Translation: CASSVGGTGAEAFF. Full variable domain (rest looked up from reference TRBV9 and TRBJ1-1): DSGVTQTPKHLITATGQRVTLRCSPRSGDLSVYWYQQSLDQGLQFLIQYYNGEERAKGNILERFSAQQFPDLHSELNLSSLELGDSALYFCASSVGGTGAEAFFGQGTRLTVV.

V gene TRBV9 combines with J gene TRBJ1-1; D is perhaps TRBD1 (5 bases). Per germline, CDR1 SGDLS and CDR2 YYNGEE. Trimming pared 2 bases from V and 5 bases from J, leaving 10 bases between. The CDR3 consists of 13 residues. The CDR3, as DNA: TGTGCCAGCAGCGTGCAGGGAGGGACTGAAGCTTTCTTT. The encoded protein is CASSVQGGTEAFF. The whole variable domain, remainder taken from reference TRBV9 and TRBJ1-1, is DSGVTQTPKHLITATGQRVTLRCSPRSGDLSVYWYQQSLDQGLQFLIQYYNGEERAKGNILERFSAQQFPDLHSELNLSSLELGDSALYFCASSVQGGTEAFFGQGTRLTVV.

V usage is TRBV5-1 and J usage is TRBJ1-4; D remains unclear. V was cut by 2 bases and J by 8 bases, with 19 bases left in between. Germline CDR1 and CDR2: SGHRS and YFSETQ. This CDR3 region has 16 residues. CDR3 loop: CASSLLLAGGYEKLFF. The CDR3 DNA is TGCGCCAGCAGCTTACTACTAGCGGGAGGTTACGAAAAACTGTTTTTT.

The CDR3 is CATNTGHQPQYF. DNA for the CDR3: TGTGCCACCAATACGGGTCATCAGCCCCAGTACTTC. The V gene is TRBV24-1, the J gene TRBJ2-5; no clear D gene. Germline values: CDR1 KGHDR, CDR2 SFDVKD. V lost 8 bases, J lost 9 bases, and 15 bases lay in between. The CDR3 spans 12 residues.

By share, this clonotype ranks as medium-sized. The CDR3 DNA follows: TGTGCCACCAGTGAAACTTGGATTCGATTAGATACGCAGTATTTT. Residues: CATSETWIRLDTQYF. The V and J genes are TRBV24-1 and TRBJ2-3; D is ambiguous. Germline CDR1 KGHDR, CDR2 SFDVKD. This CDR3 region has 15 residues. V lost 4 bases and J lost 5, with 15 bases in between.

This clonotype has ten or more counts. The chain recombines TRBV6-1 with TRBJ2-5, with a weak D call TRBD2 (6 bases). Germline V lookup: CDR1 MNHNS, CDR2 SASEGT. The V end was cut by 6 bases, the J end by 5 bases, with 13 bases between. The CDR3 sequence is 13 residues long. CDR3 loop: CASSAGGRETQYF. CDR3 nucleotide sequence: TGTGCCAGCAGCGCTGGAGGGAGGGAGACCCAGTACTTC.

Worth noting for this clonotype: The germline gene is not matched at one end of the junction; a read error may be the cause. The J gene is TRBJ2-7, the V gene TRBV19, with 12 bases aligning to TRBD2. Germline CDR1 LNHDA, CDR2 SQIVND (reference sequence). The CDR3 sequence is 15 residues long. The CDR3, as DNA: TGTGCCAGCAGCTCGGGACTAGCGGGTTTCTACGGGCAGTACTTC. It translates to CASSSGLAGFYGQYF.

As for this clonotype: One end of the junction is discordant with germline, which a read error may explain. The rearrangement links TRBV29-1 to TRBJ1-3; 9 nucleotides agree with TRBD1. Germline CDR1 is SQVTM and CDR2 is ANQGSEA. The CDR3 sequence is 15 residues long. CDR3 bases: TGCAGCATAGAGGGACAGGGAGACTCTGGAAACACCGTATATTTT. This encodes CSIEGQGDSGNTVYF.

This clonotype has a count of ten or more. CDR3 in DNA: TGTGCCAGCAGTGAATATCGAAGTCCGGACTATGGCTACACCTTC. The encoded protein is CASSEYRSPDYGYTF. The J gene is TRBJ1-2, the V gene TRBV25-1; D gene ambiguous. The CDR3 consists of 15 residues. V shed 0 bases and J shed 3 bases, with 11 bases lying between them. Germline CDR1 and CDR2: MGHDK and SYGVNS.

V and J are TRBV24-1 and TRBJ2-5; the D gene is possibly TRBD2 (6 bases). V gave up 0 bases and J gave up 4 bases, with 17 bases separating them. This CDR3 has 17 residues. Germline V gene data show CDR1 as KGHDR and CDR2 as SFDVKD. Here the CDR3 DNA reads TGTGCCACCAGTGATTTGGTGGAGGGGATCGTAGGAGAGACCCAGTACTTC. Translated, it gives CATSDLVEGIVGETQYF.

The chain recombines TRBV29-1 with TRBJ2-5, with D uncertain. The CDR3 has 11 residues. Between the trimmed V and J ends, which lost 2 bases and 4 bases, there was a span of 5 bases. In germline, CDR1 is SQVTM, CDR2 ANQGSEA. CDR3 nucleotide sequence: TGCAGCGTTGAACGGGTAGAGACCCAGTACTTC. It specifies CSVERVETQYF.

At least ten counts were recorded for this clonotype. The chain is built from TRBV11-1 and TRBJ1-6, with TRBD1 as a possible D gene (6 bases). The germline gives CDR1 SGHAT, CDR2 FQDESV (reference sequence). CDR3 length: 15 amino acids. V was cut by 5 bases and J by 2 bases, with 10 bases left in between. The CDR3 spells CASSPRTAYNSPLHF. CDR3 DNA: TGTGCCAGCAGCCCGAGGACAGCCTATAATTCACCCCTCCACTTT.